The 20 T cell receptor beta chains below all came from one sample that was sequenced in a study of CD8+CD57+ T cells in acquired aplastic anemia. Template material for TCR beta VDJ and CDR3 profiling consisted of genomic DNA. MiXCR, run by TCRdb on the reads, gives a single entry per CDR3 protein. The profile shows 150,000 to 200,000 distinct CDR3 sequences, roughly 50% of them singletons. CD8+CD57+ cell expansion had been shown by flow cytometry in patients chosen for sequencing. Material: sorted CD4+, CD8+, or CD8+CD57+ T cells (not recorded which) from PBMCs. These receptors were obtained from a human donor with aplastic anemia.

This clonotype showed up many times. J is TRBJ2-1 and V is TRBV20-1; TRBD2 aligns across 9 bases. The CDR3 extends over 15 amino acids. Trimming cost V 1 base and J 7 bases; bases outside gene matches: 8. Germline V gives CDR1 DFQATT, CDR2 SNEGSKA (reference sequence). The CDR3: CSARVPGLAPNEQFF. The DNA for the CDR3 is TGCAGTGCTAGAGTACCGGGACTAGCTCCGAATGAGCAGTTCTTC.

The rearrangement uses TRBV5-1 and TRBJ2-7, with D uncertain. Per germline, CDR1 SGHRS and CDR2 YFSETQ. Trimming stripped 4 bases from V and 3 bases from J, with 11 bases between. The CDR3 spans 13 residues. The CDR3 spells CASSIGEGYEQYF. DNA for the CDR3: TGCGCCAGCAGCATTGGGGAAGGCTACGAGCAGTACTTC.

The table lists this clonotype with a few counts. The J gene is TRBJ1-1, the V gene TRBV10-3; D is perhaps TRBD1 (6 bases). Trimming removed 6 bases from V and 4 bases from J, with 15 bases in between. This CDR3 is 14 amino acids long. Germline loops: CDR1 ENHRY, CDR2 SYGVKD. The CDR3 protein is CAIRPRTEGTEAFF. The CDR3 DNA sequence: TGTGCCATCAGGCCCAGGACAGAAGGCACTGAAGCTTTCTTT.

This clonotype came up many times. This chain uses TRBV29-1 with TRBJ2-3; D gene unclear. Trimming pared 4 bases from V and 3 bases from J, leaving 2 bases between. CDR1 and CDR2 from the germline V gene are SQVTM and ANQGSEA. This CDR3 is 10 amino acids long. CDR3 region: CSVGTDTQYF. The DNA for the CDR3 is TGCAGCGTTGGTACAGATACGCAGTATTTT.

There are many counts of this clonotype. The CDR3 coding sequence is TGTGCCAGCAGCGCAAACGGCGGGTTTATAGGGGGCTACACCTTC. It encodes CASSANGGFIGGYTF. This chain joins TRBV7-2 and TRBJ1-2; no clear D. Germline V gene lookup returns CDR1 SGHTA and CDR2 FQGNSA. The length of the CDR3 is 15 residues. Between the trimmed V and J ends, which lost 5 bases and 8 bases, there was a span of 21 bases.

This clonotype was seen a handful of times. The chain has TRBV2 and TRBJ2-5, with D possibly being TRBD1 (6 bases). The CDR3 is 14 residues long. With 6 bases removed from V and 1 base from J, the gap between germline ends came to 12 bases. In germline, CDR1 is SNHLY, CDR2 FYNNEI. The CDR3 sequence is CASRPRGSQETQYF. The CDR3 bases are TGTGCCAGCAGGCCTAGGGGGAGCCAAGAGACCCAGTACTTC. Variable domain in full (rest from reference TRBV2 and TRBJ2-5): EPEVTQTPSHQVTQMGQEVILRCVPISNHLYFYWYRQILGQKVEFLVSFYNNEISEKSEIFDDQFSVERPDGSNFTLKIRSTKLEDSAMYFCASRPRGSQETQYFGPGTRLLVL.

This sequence joins TRBV5-5 and TRBJ2-7; no clear D gene. The germline V gene encodes CDR1 SGHKS and CDR2 YYEKEE (reference sequence). This CDR3 contains 12 residues. V lost 3 bases and J 5 bases, leaving 9 bases between the germline ends. CDR3 sequence: CASSSHTDEQYF. The CDR3 region has the DNA TGTGCCAGCAGCTCCCATACGGACGAGCAGTACTTC.

This chain connects TRBV7-6 to TRBJ2-5; D is ambiguous. The V gene's germline CDR1 is SGHVS and CDR2 FNYEAQ. Trimming stripped 5 bases from V and 5 bases from J, with 15 bases between. CDR3 size: 14 residues. CDR3 coding DNA: TGTGCCAGCAGCCGCGATTCTATGATTGAGACCCAGTACTTC. Translating it yields CASSRDSMIETQYF. The complete variable domain, with remaining parts taken from reference TRBV7-6 and TRBJ2-5, reads GAGVSQSPRYKVTKRGQDVALRCDPISGHVSLYWYRQALGQGPEFLTYFNYEAQQDKSGLPNDRFSAERPEGSISTLTIQRTEQRDSAMYRCASSRDSMIETQYFGPGTRLLVL.

There are many counts of this clonotype. The V call is TRBV6-1, the J call TRBJ2-5; 8 bases are shared with TRBD1. Germline CDR1 MNHNS, CDR2 SASEGT. There are 15 residues in the CDR3. Trimming took 8 bases from V and 5 from J; bases not matched to a gene: 13. The CDR3 DNA follows: TGTGCCAGCGCTAAGGGCAGGGGGCGAGGGGAGACCCAGTACTTC. It is translated as CASAKGRGRGETQYF.

This clonotype was picked up a small number of times. The chain links TRBV7-9 to TRBJ2-7, with TRBD2 identical over 10 bases. Germline CDR1 and CDR2: SEHNR and FQNEAQ (reference sequence). Unmatched junction bases numbered 5, after V lost 3 bases and J lost 6 bases. This CDR3 spans 14 amino acids. The CDR3 DNA is TGTGCCAGCAGCTTCCTAGCGGGAGACCCCGAGCAGTACTTC. Residues: CASSFLAGDPEQYF. The variable domain in full, with the rest retrieved from reference TRBV7-9 and TRBJ2-7, is DTGVSQNPRHKITKRGQNVTFRCDPISEHNRLYWYRQTLGQGPEFLTYFQNEAQLEKSRLLSDRFSAERPKGSFSTLEIQRTEQGDSAMYLCASSFLAGDPEQYFGPGTRLTVT.

V is TRBV2 and J is TRBJ2-1, with 8 bases identical to TRBD2. V lost 5 bases to trimming and J lost 9 bases; unmatched junction nucleotides: 6. CDR1 is SNHLY and CDR2 is FYNNEI in the germline V gene. The CDR3 length is 13 residues. The CDR3 reads CASSSGTRGEQFF. The CDR3 region has the DNA TGTGCCAGCAGTTCCGGGACTAGAGGTGAGCAGTTCTTC.

This clonotype has a count of ten or more. The chain couples TRBV24-1 to TRBJ1-2; TRBD1 aligns across 9 bases. J gave up 5 bases and V 4 bases, and 1 base lay outside the gene matches. The CDR3 sequence is 13 residues long. Per the germline V gene, CDR1 is KGHDR and CDR2 is SFDVKD. This CDR3 reads CATSDGTGYGYTF. CDR3 DNA sequence: TGTGCCACCAGTGACGGGACAGGGTATGGCTACACCTTC.

The chain is built from TRBV29-1 and TRBJ2-3; 7 bases fit TRBD2. CDR1 SQVTM and CDR2 ANQGSEA come from the germline V gene. Unmatched junction bases numbered 15, after V lost 6 bases and J lost 9 bases. This CDR3 is built from 14 residues. The CDR3 loop reads CSVWTSSSFVTQYF. In DNA form, the CDR3 reads TGCAGCGTCTGGACTAGTAGCAGTTTTGTAACGCAGTATTTT.

A few counts support this clonotype. A much larger clonotype is one base distant, so this may be a read error. The V and J genes are TRBV7-3 and TRBJ2-1; no reliable D call. This CDR3 is built from 14 residues. CDR1 is SGHTA, CDR2 FQGTGA, per germline. The CDR3 nucleotides read TGTGCCAGCAGCTTATTAGTGAGTAACAATCAGCAGTTCTTC. It is translated as CASSLLVSNNQQFF.

This clonotype showed up just a few times. The chain joins TRBV20-1 to TRBJ1-2; 9 bases map to TRBD1. The V gene's germline CDR1 is DFQATT and CDR2 SNEGSKA (reference sequence). This CDR3 is built from 13 residues. V shed 6 bases, J shed 7 bases, and the junction held 9 bases outside the gene matches. The CDR3 DNA sequence: TGCAGTGCACCTACGGACAGGGGTCGTGGCTACACCTTC. Translated, it gives CSAPTDRGRGYTF.

The chain couples TRBV7-9 to TRBJ2-1; no clear D gene. The CDR3 loop spans 13 amino acids. V dropped 5 bases and J dropped 6 bases, with 11 bases sitting between them. CDR1 is SEHNR, CDR2 FQNEAQ, per germline (reference sequence). CDR3 nucleotide sequence: TGTGCCAGCAGCCAAGATCGCGGCAATGAGCAGTTCTTC. Amino acid sequence: CASSQDRGNEQFF.

This chain uses TRBV10-1 with TRBJ2-1, with 7 bases fitting TRBD1. Trimming at V came to 3 bases and at J to 16 bases, leaving 12 bases not matched to a gene. This CDR3 has 13 residues. Germline lookup yields CDR1 WNHNN and CDR2 SYGVQD (reference sequence). The CDR3 reads CASSESGQDLSFF. CDR3 nucleotides: TGCGCCAGCAGTGAATCCGGACAGGATCTTTCATTCTTC.

This clonotype was seen at least ten times. The CDR3 spells CSVGVGTNTEAFF. The CDR3 region has the DNA TGCAGCGTTGGGGTGGGCACGAACACTGAAGCTTTCTTT. The chain recombines TRBV29-1 with TRBJ1-1; D remains unclear. Between the trimmed V and J ends, which lost 4 bases and 1 base, there was a span of 10 bases. CDR1 and CDR2 from the germline V gene are SQVTM and ANQGSEA. The CDR3 has 13 residues.

This clonotype was recorded at least ten times. The chain uses TRBV5-6 and TRBJ1-2; no firm D call. With 1 base removed from V and 4 bases from J, the gap between germline ends came to 11 bases. This CDR3 is built from 14 residues. Germline-derived CDR1 and CDR2 are SGHDT and YYEEEE. The CDR3 protein is CASSLQPPLYGYTF. The CDR3 bases are TGTGCCAGCAGCTTGCAGCCTCCCCTCTATGGCTACACCTTC. Combining the CDR3 with reference TRBV5-6 and TRBJ1-2 gives the whole variable domain DAGVTQSPTHLIKTRGQQVTLRCSPKSGHDTVSWYQQALGQGPQFIFQYYEEEERQRGNFPDRFSGHQFPNYSSELNVNALLLGDSALYLCASSLQPPLYGYTFGSGTRLTVV.

In its sample, this clonotype was seen many times. The chain employs TRBV2 and TRBJ2-7; D remains ambiguous. CDR3 length equals 14 residues. Germline V gives CDR1 SNHLY, CDR2 FYNNEI. V lost 10 bases and J 6 bases, leaving 22 bases between the germline ends. DNA for the CDR3: TGTGCCACCAGGAGAGACACCAACTACGGCGAGCAGTACTTC. This encodes CATRRDTNYGEQYF.